The 6 T cell receptor beta chains below come from one sample, sequenced in a study of radiotherapy plus CTLA-4 blockade in lung cancer. The assay was immunoSEQ multiplex PCR, and TCRdb's table has in-frame clones only and misses some. Here the sample spans tens of thousands of clones, 78% being singletons. The sample in question was peripheral blood, obtained from a patient treated with radiotherapy plus ipilimumab. The source of these receptors is a human donor with non-small cell lung cancer who had a complete response to radiotherapy plus ipilimumab.

This clone came up a few times. V is TRBV29-1 and J is TRBJ1-1; 8 nucleotides agree with TRBD1. The CDR3 has 19 amino acids. Germline trimming cut 4 bases from V and 2 bases from J; bases unmatched to any gene: 21. The germline gives CDR1 SQVTM, CDR2 ANQGSEA. The CDR3 DNA is TGCAGCGTTGGGGGATCTCCGGGACAGGTAATTGCGGACAACACTGAAGCTTTCTTT. Translated: CSVGGSPGQVIADNTEAFF.

V gene TRBV28 combines with J gene TRBJ1-5; D unresolved. Per the germline V gene, CDR1 is MDHEN and CDR2 is SYDVKM. The length of the CDR3 is 15 residues. Trimming cost V 0 bases and J 5 bases, with 11 bases left between them. The chain's CDR3 is CASSLWAAGDQPQHF. CDR3 DNA sequence: TGTGCCAGCAGTTTATGGGCAGCTGGGGATCAGCCCCAGCATTTT.

CDR3 sequence reads: CASSYSKFETQYF. CDR3 nucleotides: TGTGCCAGCAGTTACTCGAAATTTGAGACCCAGTACTTC. The chain employs TRBV6-5 and TRBJ2-5; D is unresolved. The germline V gene has CDR1 MNHEY and CDR2 SVGAGI. The CDR3 spans 13 residues. V gave up 0 bases and J gave up 5 bases, with 7 bases separating them.

The chain uses TRBV12-5 and TRBJ1-3; D gene ambiguous. The germline V and J ends were trimmed by 4 bases and 0 bases, with 16 bases remaining between them. CDR3 length: 17 amino acids. CDR1 is LGHNT, CDR2 FRNRAP, per germline. In nucleotides, the CDR3 is TGTGCTAGTGGTTCCTCCCGGCGGAGAAGCTCTGGAAACACCATATATTTT. Its translation is CASGSSRRRSSGNTIYF.

This rearrangement joins TRBV7-9 to TRBJ2-7, with 9 nucleotides matching TRBD1. The CDR3 runs 14 residues. V shed 5 bases, J shed 5 bases, and the junction held 7 bases outside the gene matches. CDR1 is SEHNR and CDR2 is FQNEAQ in the germline V gene (reference sequence). CDR3 sequence reads: CASSGGTGHHEQYV. The CDR3 DNA follows: TGTGCCAGCAGCGGCGGGACAGGGCACCACGAGCAGTACGTC.

This clone was counted only a few times. This sequence joins TRBV4-1 and TRBJ2-7; a possible D gene is TRBD2 (5 bases). Trimming took off 4 bases at V and 5 bases at J, with 18 bases between the two ends. CDR1 is MGHRA, CDR2 YSYEKL, per germline. This CDR3 spans 15 amino acids. The CDR3: CASSRVGWLRDEQYF. CDR3 coding DNA: TGCGCCAGCAGCCGCGTTGGGTGGCTGCGGGACGAGCAGTACTTC.